The 14 T cell receptor beta chains below all came from one sample that was sequenced in a study of cytomegalovirus exposure and HLA in healthy donors (dated 2017 in TCRdb). Receptor libraries were prepared by the immunoSEQ multiplex PCR assay. The multiplex PCR relied on a mix of 60 forward primers for TCR Vbeta segments and 13 reverse primers for TCR Jbeta segments. TCRdb took over this immuneACCESS table, retaining in-frame rearrangements with V and J assigned. Such tables are incomplete; in checked studies, under half of the missing clones stem from an unresolved V gene, and the remainder is unexplained. Across this sample there are about 160,000 clones, with 80% seen only once. Roughly 4.7% of the sample rests with the top ten. The sample was PBMCs. The source of these receptors is a man aged 25 to 40 in good health and CMV-seronegative.

The J gene is TRBJ2-7, the V gene TRBV9; tentative D call: TRBD1 (6 bases). The CDR3 sequence is 14 residues long. Trimming cost V 0 bases and J 3 bases, with 10 bases left between them. Germline CDR1 is SGDLS and CDR2 is YYNGEE. CDR3 DNA: TGTGCCAGCAGCGTAGGACAGGCCCTCTACGAGCAGTACTTC. Translated, it gives CASSVGQALYEQYF.

V gene TRBV6-5 combines with J gene TRBJ1-6, with D maybe TRBD1 (6 bases). Germline CDR1 MNHEY, CDR2 SVGAGI. V lost 5 bases and J 7 bases, leaving 15 bases between the germline ends. The CDR3 is 15 amino acids. The CDR3 coding sequence is TGTGCCAGCAGTCAGAGGGGGGGGGCGAATTCACCCCTCCACTTT. Translation gives CASSQRGGANSPLHF.

Comments on this clone: This sample includes further DNA sequences coding for the same CDR3. The chain has TRBV19 and TRBJ1-5; TRBD1 is a possible D gene (6 bases). The ends were cut back, 2 bases at V and 3 bases at J, with 8 bases in the middle. Germline CDR1 LNHDA, CDR2 SQIVND (reference sequence). The CDR3 is 14 amino acids. The chain's CDR3 is CASSIRDTNQPQHF. The CDR3 region has the DNA TGTGCCAGTAGTATACGGGACACCAATCAGCCCCAGCATTTT.

The chain carries TRBV7-9 and TRBJ2-1, with TRBD2 matching over 10 bases. Germline CDR1 is SEHNR and CDR2 is FQNEAQ (reference sequence). There are 12 residues in the CDR3. V lost 7 bases, J lost 8 bases, and 2 bases stayed unmatched. CDR3 amino acids: CASTSGGDEQFF. The CDR3, as DNA: TGTGCCAGCACCAGCGGGGGGGATGAGCAGTTCTTC.

The chain joins TRBV9 to TRBJ2-7; 7 bases line up with TRBD1. CDR3 length: 14 amino acids. Unmatched junction bases numbered 10, after V lost 4 bases and J lost 6 bases. Germline loops: CDR1 SGDLS, CDR2 YYNGEE. The CDR3 reads CASSSDRVPTEQYF. In DNA form, the CDR3 reads TGTGCCAGCAGCTCAGACAGGGTTCCTACCGAGCAGTACTTC. The full variable domain, its missing parts supplied by reference TRBV9 and TRBJ2-7, is DSGVTQTPKHLITATGQRVTLRCSPRSGDLSVYWYQQSLDQGLQFLIQYYNGEERAKGNILERFSAQQFPDLHSELNLSSLELGDSALYFCASSSDRVPTEQYFGPGTRLTVT.

The chain couples TRBV7-6 to TRBJ1-3; a possible D gene is TRBD1 (5 bases). This CDR3 contains 16 residues. V was pared by 1 base and J by 4 bases, with 14 bases between. From germline, CDR1 is SGHVS and CDR2 FNYEAQ. The CDR3 reads CASSLEGSAFGNTIYF. The CDR3 region has the DNA TGTGCCAGCAGCTTAGAGGGGTCAGCATTCGGAAACACCATATATTTT.

The rearrangement links TRBV5-6 to TRBJ2-5; no clear D. Per germline, CDR1 SGHDT and CDR2 YYEEEE. Between the trimmed V and J ends, which lost 3 bases and 0 bases, there was a span of 12 bases. The CDR3 is 15 amino acids. CDR3 sequence (DNA): TGTGCCAGCAGCTCCCCCTATCGGGACCAAGAGACCCAGTACTTC. Translated, it gives CASSSPYRDQETQYF.

This clone was detected only a few times. The rearrangement joins TRBV5-5 to TRBJ1-1; TRBD1 aligns across 8 bases. This CDR3 spans 13 amino acids. Unmatched junction bases numbered 2, after V lost 3 bases and J lost 4 bases. Germline V gene data show CDR1 as SGHKS and CDR2 as YYEKEE (reference sequence). The CDR3 DNA follows: TGTGCCAGCAGCTCGACAGGGGCCACTGAAGCTTTCTTT. This translates into CASSSTGATEAFF.

CDR3 sequence: CASSAPQGHQTEAFF. The CDR3 DNA is TGTGCCAGTAGTGCCCCACAGGGACACCAGACTGAAGCTTTCTTT. The chain joins TRBV19 to TRBJ1-1, with a possible D match to TRBD1 (6 bases). The CDR3 loop spans 15 amino acids. Trimming removed 5 bases at V and 5 bases at J, with 18 bases between. Germline lookup yields CDR1 LNHDA and CDR2 SQIVND (reference sequence).

The rearrangement links TRBV28 to TRBJ1-5, with D possibly being TRBD1 (6 bases). The CDR3 totals 15 residues. Germline values: CDR1 MDHEN, CDR2 SYDVKM. Deletions cut 3 bases from V and 3 bases from J, with 12 bases between. CDR3 in amino acids: CASSFNRENNQPQHF. The CDR3 bases are TGTGCCAGCAGTTTCAACAGGGAAAACAATCAGCCCCAGCATTTT.

The chain recombines TRBV18 with TRBJ2-3; 12 bases map to TRBD2. Losses at the gene ends were 3 bases for V and 5 bases for J; bases not matched to a gene: 6. The germline V gene encodes CDR1 KGHSH and CDR2 LQKENI. CDR3 length: 16 residues. The CDR3 nucleotides are TGTGCCAGCTCACCGCTAGCGGGAGGGCCGATAGATACGCAGTATTTT. Amino acids: CASSPLAGGPIDTQYF.

The chain recombines TRBV9 with TRBJ2-1; 9 positions agree with TRBD1. The germline CDR1 and CDR2 sequences are SGDLS and YYNGEE. With 4 bases clipped from V and 6 bases from J, the junction kept 11 bases outside the gene matches. The CDR3 length is 16 residues. The CDR3 region is CASSPWRDRERNEQFF. The CDR3 bases are TGTGCCAGCAGCCCTTGGAGGGACAGGGAACGCAATGAGCAGTTCTTC.

This clone was seen only a few times. The chain recombines TRBV5-1 with TRBJ2-3, with 14 bases aligning to TRBD2. Looked up from germline, CDR1 is SGHRS and CDR2 is YFSETQ. V was clipped by 1 base and J by 4 bases; unmatched bases: 17. CDR3 size: 21 residues. In DNA form, the CDR3 reads TGCGCCAGCAGCTTGCGTCCCACGTCCGGGACTAGCGGGAGCGGGCCAGATACGCAGTATTTT. Translating it yields CASSLRPTSGTSGSGPDTQYF.

The chain links TRBV29-1 to TRBJ1-2, with D perhaps TRBD1 (5 bases). The CDR3 runs to 12 residues. Germline V gene data show CDR1 as SQVTM and CDR2 as ANQGSEA. The ends were cut back, 4 bases at V and 10 bases at J, with 16 bases in the middle. Here the CDR3 reads CSVALDGGFYTF. Written as DNA, the CDR3 is TGCAGCGTTGCACTCGACGGGGGGTTCTACACCTTC.